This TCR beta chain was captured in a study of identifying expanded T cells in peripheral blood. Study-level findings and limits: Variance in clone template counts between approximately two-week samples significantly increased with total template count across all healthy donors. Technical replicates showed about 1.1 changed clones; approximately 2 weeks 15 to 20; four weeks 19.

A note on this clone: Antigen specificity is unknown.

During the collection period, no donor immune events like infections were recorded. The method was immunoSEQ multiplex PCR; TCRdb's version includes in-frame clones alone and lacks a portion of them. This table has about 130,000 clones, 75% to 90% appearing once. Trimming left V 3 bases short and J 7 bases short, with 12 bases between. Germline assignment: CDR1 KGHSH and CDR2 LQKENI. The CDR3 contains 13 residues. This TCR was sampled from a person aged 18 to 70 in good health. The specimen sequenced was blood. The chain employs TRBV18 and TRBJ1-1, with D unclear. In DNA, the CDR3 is TGTGCCAGCTCACCGGAGACGGATATTGAAGCTTTCTTT. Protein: CASSPETDIEAFF.